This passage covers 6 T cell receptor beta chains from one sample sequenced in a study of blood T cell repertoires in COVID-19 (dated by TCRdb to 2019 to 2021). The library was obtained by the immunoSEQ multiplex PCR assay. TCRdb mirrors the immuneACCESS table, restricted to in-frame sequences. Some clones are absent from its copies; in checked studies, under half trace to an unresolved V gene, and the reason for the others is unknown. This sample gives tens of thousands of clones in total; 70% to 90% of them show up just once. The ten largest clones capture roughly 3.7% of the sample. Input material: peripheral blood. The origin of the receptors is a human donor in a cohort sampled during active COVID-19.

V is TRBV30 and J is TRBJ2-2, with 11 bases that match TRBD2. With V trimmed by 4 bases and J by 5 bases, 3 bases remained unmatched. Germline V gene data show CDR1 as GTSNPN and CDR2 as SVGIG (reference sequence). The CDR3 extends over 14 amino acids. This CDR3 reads CAWTRLAGTGELFF. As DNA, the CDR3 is TGTGCCTGGACCCGACTAGCGGGAACCGGGGAGCTGTTTTTT.

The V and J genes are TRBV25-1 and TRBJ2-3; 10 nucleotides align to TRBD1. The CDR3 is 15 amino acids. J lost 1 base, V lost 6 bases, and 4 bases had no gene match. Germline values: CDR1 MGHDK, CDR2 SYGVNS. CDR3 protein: CASSYDRGRTDTQYF. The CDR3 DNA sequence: TGTGCCAGCAGCTACGACAGGGGGCGCACAGATACGCAGTATTTT. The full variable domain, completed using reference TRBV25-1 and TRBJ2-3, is EADIYQTPRYLVIGTGKKITLECSQTMGHDKMYWYQQDPGMELHLIHYSYGVNSTEKGDLSSESTVSRIRTEHFPLTLESARPSHTSQYLCASSYDRGRTDTQYFGPGTRLTVL.

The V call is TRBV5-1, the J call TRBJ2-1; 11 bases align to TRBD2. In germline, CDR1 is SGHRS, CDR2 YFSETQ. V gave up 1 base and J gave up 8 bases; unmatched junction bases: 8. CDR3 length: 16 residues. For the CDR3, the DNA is TGCGCCAGCAGCTTGAGCGTCCTAGCGGGAGGAGATGAGCAGTTCTTC. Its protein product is CASSLSVLAGGDEQFF.

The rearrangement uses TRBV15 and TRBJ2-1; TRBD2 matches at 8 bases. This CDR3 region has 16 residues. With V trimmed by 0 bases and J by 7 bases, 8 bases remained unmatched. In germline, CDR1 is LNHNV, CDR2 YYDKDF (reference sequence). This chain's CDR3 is CATSRDYSGRSNEQFF. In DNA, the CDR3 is TGTGCCACCAGCAGAGATTACAGCGGGAGAAGTAATGAGCAGTTCTTC.

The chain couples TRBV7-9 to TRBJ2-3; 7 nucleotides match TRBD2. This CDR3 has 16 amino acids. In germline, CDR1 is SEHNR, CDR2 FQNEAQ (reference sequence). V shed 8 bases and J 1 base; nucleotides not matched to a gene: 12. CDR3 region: CASYPGSGGRTDTQYF. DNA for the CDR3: TGTGCCAGCTATCCAGGGTCGGGGGGACGCACAGATACGCAGTATTTT.

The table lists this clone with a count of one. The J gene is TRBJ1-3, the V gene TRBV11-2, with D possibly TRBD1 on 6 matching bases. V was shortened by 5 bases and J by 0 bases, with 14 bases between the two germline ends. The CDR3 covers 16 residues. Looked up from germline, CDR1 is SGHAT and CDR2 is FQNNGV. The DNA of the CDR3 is TGTGCCAGCAGCCTAAACAGGGCGCCCTCTGGAAACACCATATATTTT. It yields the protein CASSLNRAPSGNTIYF.